This T cell receptor beta chain was observed in a study of PD-1 blockade in classical Hodgkin lymphoma (dated by TCRdb to the early 2020s). General notes on the study: Nivolumab dosing was 3 mg/kg intravenously every 2 weeks, continuing until either disease progression or unacceptable toxicity. To define a peripheral blood immune signature of response to PD-1 blockade in classical Hodgkin lymphoma, the study combined TCR beta sequencing with CyTOF. Overall study results and their limits: The study covered only a single clinical trial cohort, and the causes of the repertoire differences, possibly disease activity or prior therapy, were still not defined. Patients starting nivolumab less than 1 year after ASCT had lower diversity and were excluded from later analyses to avoid confounding by immune reconstitution. By C4D1, a significant rise was seen in CD4+ TCR diversity but not in CD8+ TCR diversity (p=0.0027 vs p=0.16), and the rise was most apparent among complete responders (p=0.02). Trial patients achieving complete response had baseline diversity similar to newly diagnosed patients, whereas partial responders and progressors had significantly lower diversity. Baseline TCR diversity was reported as lower in newly diagnosed patients than in healthy donors, and lower still in relapsed/refractory patients.

As to this clone: What this receptor recognizes is not known. No base-level quality is on record; no much larger clone is a single base apart.

The CDR3 runs 17 amino acids, cysteine and phenylalanine included. Of all the DNA, just the CDR3 is kept, 51 bases in frame from base 1. From a lookup of the germline V gene, CDR1 and CDR2 are SGHRS and YFSETQ. V is reduced by 4 bases and J by 4 bases, leaving a spacing of 23 bases between them. This specimen's time point label, interpreted: cycle 2 day 1 (C2D1) of nivolumab. Every trial patient had relapsed following autologous stem cell transplantation, and prior brentuximab vedotin exposure was what differed among cohorts A, B and C. The trial cohort was composed of about 53 patients with relapsed/refractory classical Hodgkin lymphoma, for whom complete response, partial response or progressive disease was recorded as best overall response. In the multi-cohort phase II CheckMate 205 trial, trial patients received single-agent nivolumab. An independent review committee assessed best overall response using the 2007 International Working Group response criteria. Trial PBMCs were obtained immediately prior to nivolumab initiation (C1D1) and on therapy at cycle 2 day 1 and cycle 4 day 1. Peripheral blood was collected in 8 mL Vacutainer Cell Preparation Tubes, from which PBMCs were isolated by centrifugation and then cryopreserved.

The Qiagen DNeasy kit was used to extract genomic DNA from unsorted PBMCs and from the negatively selected CD4+ and CD8+ fractions. TCR beta CDR3 regions were subjected to amplification by immunoSEQ multiplex PCR with primers that anneal to V and J segments. A synthetic immune receptor repertoire was used to minimize amplification bias, and any remaining bias was removed computationally after sequencing. As for how the authors treated the data: Custom Python scripts were used to quantify repertoire diversity as the Shannon entropy index. Unsorted, CD4+ and CD8+ repertoires were analyzed separately, except for combined analyses in which CD4+ and CD8+ sequences were merged in silico. Clonal expansion was defined as at least a 2-fold frequency increase after treatment relative to C1D1, with a pseudocount of 0.5 for undetected baseline clones. Clones with 0 or 1 copy at C1D1 were classified as singleton clones, and clones with 2 or more copies were classified as non-singleton clones. By matching protein sequences in sorted samples from the same patient, clones expanded in unsorted samples were annotated as CD4+, CD8+ or unknown. Wilcoxon tests on paired samples were used to test diversity changes from C1D1 to C4D1. The table comes from immuneACCESS by way of TCRdb, which keeps in-frame sequences with V and J called. Part of the clones is missing from these tables; in studies checked, under half for an unresolved V gene and the rest for unknown reasons. V, J and clone size reflect that table, while D and trimming were determined from the DNA. Counted in this sample were 75,000 to 100,000 clones; 80% to 90% of them appeared once. 15% to 20% of the sample rests with the top ten.

Here the sequenced sample was peripheral blood mononuclear cells (PBMCs), taken before the second cycle of nivolumab. This sequence uses TRBV5-1 and TRBJ1-1, with the D gene uncertain. The clonotype originates from a human donor with classical Hodgkin lymphoma. The CDR3 region reads CASSPLGSPSRATEAFF. The nucleotide sequence is given as TGCGCCAGCAGCCCCCTGGGGAGTCCCTCCCGGGCCACTGAAGCTTTCTTT.